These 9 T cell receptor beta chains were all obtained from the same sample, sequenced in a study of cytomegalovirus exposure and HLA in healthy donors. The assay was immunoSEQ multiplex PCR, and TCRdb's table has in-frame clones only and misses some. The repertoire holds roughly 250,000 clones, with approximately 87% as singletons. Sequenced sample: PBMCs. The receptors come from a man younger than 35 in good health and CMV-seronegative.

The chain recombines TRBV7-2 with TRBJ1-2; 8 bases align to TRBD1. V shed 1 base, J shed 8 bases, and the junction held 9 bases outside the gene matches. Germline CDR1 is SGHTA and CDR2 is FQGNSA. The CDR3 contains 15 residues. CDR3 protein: CASSLDIARGQGYTF. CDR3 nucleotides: TGTGCCAGCAGCTTAGATATTGCCAGGGGGCAAGGCTACACCTTC.

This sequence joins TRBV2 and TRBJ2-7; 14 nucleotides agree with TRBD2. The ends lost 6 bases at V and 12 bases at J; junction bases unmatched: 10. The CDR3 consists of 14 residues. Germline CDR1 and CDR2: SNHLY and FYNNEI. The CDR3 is CASRPSGTSGSGYF. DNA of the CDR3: TGTGCCAGCAGACCCAGCGGGACTAGCGGGAGTGGGTACTTC. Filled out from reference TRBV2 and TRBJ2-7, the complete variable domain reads EPEVTQTPSHQVTQMGQEVILRCVPISNHLYFYWYRQILGQKVEFLVSFYNNEISEKSEIFDDQFSVERPDGSNFTLKIRSTKLEDSAMYFCASRPSGTSGSGYFGPGTRLTVT.

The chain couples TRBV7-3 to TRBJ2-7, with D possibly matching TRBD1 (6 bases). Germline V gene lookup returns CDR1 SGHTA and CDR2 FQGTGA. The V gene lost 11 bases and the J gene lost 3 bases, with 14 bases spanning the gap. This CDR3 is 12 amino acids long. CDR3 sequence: CAAKQGIYEQYF. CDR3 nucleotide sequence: TGTGCCGCGAAACAGGGAATCTACGAGCAGTACTTC. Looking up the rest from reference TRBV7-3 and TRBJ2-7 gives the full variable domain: GAGVSQTPSNKVTEKGKYVELRCDPISGHTALYWYRQSLGQGPEFLIYFQGTGAADDSGLPNDRFFAVRPEGSVSTLKIQRTERGDSAVYLCAAKQGIYEQYFGPGTRLTVT.

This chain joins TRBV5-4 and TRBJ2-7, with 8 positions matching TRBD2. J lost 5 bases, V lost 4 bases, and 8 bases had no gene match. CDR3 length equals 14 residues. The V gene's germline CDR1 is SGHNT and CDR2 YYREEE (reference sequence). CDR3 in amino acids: CASSASGSADEQYF. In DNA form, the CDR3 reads TGTGCCAGCAGCGCGAGCGGGAGTGCCGACGAGCAGTACTTC.

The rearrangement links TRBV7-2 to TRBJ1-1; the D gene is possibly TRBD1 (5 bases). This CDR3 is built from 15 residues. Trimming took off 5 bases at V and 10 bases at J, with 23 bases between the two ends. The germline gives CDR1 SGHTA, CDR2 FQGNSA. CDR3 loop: CASSPQTGGGGLAFF. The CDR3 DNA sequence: TGTGCCAGCAGCCCCCAAACGGGTGGGGGAGGTTTAGCTTTCTTT.

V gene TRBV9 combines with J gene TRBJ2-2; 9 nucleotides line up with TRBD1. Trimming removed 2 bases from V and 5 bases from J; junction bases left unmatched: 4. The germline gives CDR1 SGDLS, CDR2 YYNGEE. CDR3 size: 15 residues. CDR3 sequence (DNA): TGTGCCAGCAGCGTCCCGGACAGGGGAACCGGGGAGCTGTTTTTT. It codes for CASSVPDRGTGELFF.

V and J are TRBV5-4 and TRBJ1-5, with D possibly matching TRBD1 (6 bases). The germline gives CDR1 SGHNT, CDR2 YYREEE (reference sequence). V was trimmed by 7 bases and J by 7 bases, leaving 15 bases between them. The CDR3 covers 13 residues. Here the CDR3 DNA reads TGTGCCAGCGGTATGGGTCAGGGGCAGCCCCAGCATTTT. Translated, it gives CASGMGQGQPQHF.

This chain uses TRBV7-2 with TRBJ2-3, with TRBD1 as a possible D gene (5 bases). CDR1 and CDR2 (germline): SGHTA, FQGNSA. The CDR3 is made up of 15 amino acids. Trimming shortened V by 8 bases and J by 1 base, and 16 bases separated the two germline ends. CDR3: CASRPLGLGTDTQYF. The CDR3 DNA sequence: TGTGCCAGCCGACCCCTGGGGCTCGGCACAGATACGCAGTATTTT.

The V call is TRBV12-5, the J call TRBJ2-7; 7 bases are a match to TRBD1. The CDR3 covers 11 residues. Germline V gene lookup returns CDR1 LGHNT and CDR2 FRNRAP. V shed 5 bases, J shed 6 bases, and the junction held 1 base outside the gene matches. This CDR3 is CASGTGVEQYF. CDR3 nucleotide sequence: TGTGCTAGTGGTACAGGGGTCGAGCAGTACTTC. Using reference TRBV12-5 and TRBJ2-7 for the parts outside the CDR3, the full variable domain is DARVTQTPRHKVTEMGQEVTMRCQPILGHNTVFWYRQTMMQGLELLAYFRNRAPLDDSGMPKDRFSAEMPDATLATLKIQPSEPRDSAVYFCASGTGVEQYFGPGTRLTVT.